This is a list of T cell receptor beta chains from one sample in a study of response to subunit inactivated influenza vaccine. TCRdb re-analysed the RT-PCR reads in MiXCR, keeping a single row per CDR3 protein. The sample records over 650,000 distinct CDR3 sequences, 15% to 20% being singletons. Here the sequenced sample was PBMCs from blood, taken about 5 days after vaccination. The receptors originated from a man in his fifties or sixties who received an inactivated influenza vaccine. CDR3s include the opening cysteine and the closing phenylalanine or tryptophan. A D gene is named only where the DNA matches it firmly. Size values are once, few and many counts, or a class for expanded clones, and some rows have none.

d_gene: .; abundance: .; j_gene: TRBJ2-7; v_gene: TRBV7-2; CDR3aa: CASSATGTESTEQYF; CDR3nt: TGTGCCAGCAGCGCAACCGGGACGGAGTCTACCGAGCAGTACTTC
d_gene: .; abundance: .; j_gene: TRBJ2-1; v_gene: TRBV29-1; CDR3aa: CRVGAGRYNEQFF; CDR3nt: TGCAGAGTTGGGGCAGGGAGGTACAATGAGCAGTTCTTC
d_gene: .; abundance: .; j_gene: TRBJ2-2; v_gene: TRBV6-2/TRBV6-3; CDR3aa: CASSWTAHRELFF; CDR3nt: TGTGCCAGCAGTTGGACCGCTCACCGGGAGCTGTTTTTT
d_gene: .; abundance: .; j_gene: TRBJ2-3; v_gene: TRBV7-9; CDR3aa: CASSFTRNTQYF; CDR3nt: TGTGCCAGCAGCTTTACCCGGAATACGCAGTATTTT
d_gene: TRBD1; abundance: once; j_gene: TRBJ2-5; v_gene: TRBV6-2/TRBV6-3; CDR3aa: CASGMQGATTSSTSMAQYF; CDR3nt: TGTGCCAGCGGAATGCAGGGGGCGACTACCTCTTCGACTAGTATGGCCCAGTACTTC
d_gene: TRBD2; abundance: few; j_gene: TRBJ2-7; v_gene: TRBV10-3; CDR3aa: CAISETQGTWTSGNLYEQYF; CDR3nt: TGTGCCATCAGTGAGACACAAGGGACCTGGACTAGCGGGAACCTTTACGAGCAGTACTTC
d_gene: .; abundance: few; j_gene: TRBJ1-5; v_gene: TRBV15; CDR3aa: CATRRQAGQPQHF; CDR3nt: TGTGCCACCAGGAGACAGGCTGGTCAGCCCCAGCATTTT
d_gene: .; abundance: .; j_gene: TRBJ1-5; v_gene: TRBV20-1; CDR3aa: CSVDSPNQPQHF; CDR3nt: TGCAGTGTAGATAGCCCCAATCAGCCCCAGCATTTT
d_gene: .; abundance: .; j_gene: TRBJ2-7; v_gene: TRBV9; CDR3aa: CASSVGGPLAYEQYF; CDR3nt: TGTGCCAGCAGCGTAGGGGGACCCCTGGCCTACGAGCAGTACTTC
d_gene: TRBD2; abundance: many; j_gene: TRBJ2-3; v_gene: TRBV7-9; CDR3aa: CASSFGGGADTQYF; CDR3nt: TGTGCCAGCAGCTTTGGCGGGGGGGCAGATACGCAGTATTTT
d_gene: .; abundance: many; j_gene: TRBJ2-1; v_gene: TRBV30; CDR3aa: CAWRRPGTSGREQFF; CDR3nt: TGTGCCTGGAGGCGACCCGGGACCTCGGGGCGAGAGCAGTTCTTC
d_gene: TRBD1; abundance: .; j_gene: TRBJ2-7; v_gene: TRBV18; CDR3aa: CASSPAQGKLHEQYF; CDR3nt: TGTGCCAGCTCACCAGCACAGGGGAAACTCCACGAGCAGTACTTC
d_gene: .; abundance: many; j_gene: TRBJ2-1; v_gene: TRBV12-3/TRBV12-4; CDR3aa: CASSSDISEQFF; CDR3nt: TGTGCCAGCAGTTCCGACATCAGTGAGCAGTTCTTC
d_gene: .; abundance: few; j_gene: TRBJ2-1; v_gene: TRBV10-3; CDR3aa: CAISESGGDNNEQFF; CDR3nt: TGTGCCATCAGTGAGTCGGGGGGAGATAACAATGAGCAGTTCTTC
d_gene: .; abundance: few; j_gene: TRBJ2-1; v_gene: TRBV24-1; CDR3aa: CATSDRVGVEQFF; CDR3nt: TGTGCCACCAGTGACAGGGTGGGGGTTGAGCAGTTCTTC
d_gene: .; abundance: .; j_gene: TRBJ2-7; v_gene: TRBV11-2; CDR3aa: CASSPQLFGRGLTEQYF; CDR3nt: TGTGCCAGCAGCCCACAGCTGTTCGGCAGGGGATTAACCGAGCAGTACTTC
d_gene: .; abundance: .; j_gene: TRBJ2-5; v_gene: TRBV11-2; CDR3aa: CASSLRWETQYF; CDR3nt: TGTGCCAGCAGCTTGAGATGGGAGACCCAGTACTTC
d_gene: TRBD2; abundance: .; j_gene: TRBJ2-7; v_gene: TRBV20-1; CDR3aa: CSAFRDYYSGQYF; CDR3nt: TGCAGTGCGTTCCGGGACTACTATTCCGGGCAGTACTTC
d_gene: TRBD2; abundance: few; j_gene: TRBJ2-3; v_gene: TRBV9; CDR3aa: CASSVADGRMGDTQYF; CDR3nt: TGTGCCAGCAGCGTAGCTGACGGGAGGATGGGAGATACGCAGTATTTT
d_gene: .; abundance: many; j_gene: TRBJ2-7; v_gene: TRBV12-3/TRBV12-4; CDR3aa: CASSSTQESSYEQYF; CDR3nt: TGTGCCAGCAGCTCTACACAGGAAAGCTCCTACGAGCAGTACTTC
d_gene: .; abundance: .; j_gene: TRBJ1-6; v_gene: TRBV20-1; CDR3aa: CSARVGGSSYNSPLHF; CDR3nt: TGCAGTGCTAGAGTGGGGGGGAGCTCCTATAATTCACCCCTCCACTTT
d_gene: TRBD2; abundance: few; j_gene: TRBJ2-7; v_gene: TRBV20-1; CDR3aa: CSASPGGLSEQYF; CDR3nt: TGCAGTGCTAGTCCGGGGGGGCTTTCCGAGCAGTACTTC
d_gene: .; abundance: few; j_gene: TRBJ2-3; v_gene: TRBV20-1; CDR3aa: CSAPSVDTQYF; CDR3nt: TGCAGTGCTCCTAGCGTGGATACGCAGTATTTT
d_gene: .; abundance: .; j_gene: TRBJ2-2; v_gene: TRBV12-3/TRBV12-4; CDR3aa: CASRGIRYRDKDQNTGELFF; CDR3nt: TGTGCCAGCAGGGGAATCCGATACCGGGACAAGGACCAGAACACCGGGGAGCTGTTTTTT
d_gene: .; abundance: few; j_gene: TRBJ1-6; v_gene: TRBV7-2; CDR3aa: CASSFRDLNSPLHF; CDR3nt: TGTGCCAGCAGCTTCCGGGACCTAAATTCACCCCTCCACTTT
d_gene: .; abundance: few; j_gene: TRBJ2-1; v_gene: TRBV20-1; CDR3aa: CSARDQGRNNEQFF; CDR3nt: TGCAGTGCTAGAGATCAGGGCAGGAACAATGAGCAGTTCTTC
d_gene: .; abundance: .; j_gene: TRBJ2-1; v_gene: TRBV28; CDR3aa: CASSTRLLVF; CDR3nt: TGTGCCAGCAGTACTCGGCTACTGGTCTTC
d_gene: TRBD2; abundance: few; j_gene: TRBJ2-5; v_gene: TRBV20-1; CDR3aa: CSAYSGRAGETQYF; CDR3nt: TGCAGTGCTTATAGCGGGAGGGCCGGAGAGACCCAGTACTTC
d_gene: .; abundance: .; j_gene: TRBJ1-2; v_gene: TRBV7-2; CDR3aa: CASSKRGGIGYTF; CDR3nt: TGTGCCAGCAGCAAACGGGGGGGGATTGGCTACACCTTC
d_gene: .; abundance: .; j_gene: TRBJ2-7; v_gene: TRBV10-2; CDR3aa: CASSSGTISSEQYF; CDR3nt: TGCGCCAGCAGTTCCGGGACCATTTCCTCCGAGCAGTACTTC
d_gene: TRBD1; abundance: few; j_gene: TRBJ2-3; v_gene: TRBV5-4; CDR3aa: CASSRDRGVTDTQYF; CDR3nt: TGTGCCAGCAGTCGGGACAGGGGAGTCACAGATACGCAGTATTTT
d_gene: TRBD2; abundance: .; j_gene: TRBJ2-2; v_gene: TRBV7-9; CDR3aa: CASRSSGSWTGELFF; CDR3nt: TGTGCCAGCAGATCTAGCGGGAGTTGGACCGGGGAGCTGTTTTTT
d_gene: TRBD1; abundance: .; j_gene: TRBJ1-1; v_gene: TRBV5-1; CDR3aa: CASSSGTGIPEAFF; CDR3nt: TGCGCCAGCAGCTCCGGGACAGGGATACCTGAAGCTTTCTTT
d_gene: TRBD2; abundance: .; j_gene: TRBJ2-1; v_gene: TRBV28; CDR3aa: CASSPRDGGSAYNEQFF; CDR3nt: TGTGCCAGCAGCCCTAGAGACGGGGGGTCCGCCTACAATGAGCAGTTCTTC
d_gene: TRBD2; abundance: few; j_gene: TRBJ2-1; v_gene: TRBV12-3/TRBV12-4; CDR3aa: CASSARGGGEQFF; CDR3nt: TGTGCCAGCTCCGCGCGGGGGGGAGGTGAGCAGTTCTTC
d_gene: TRBD2; abundance: .; j_gene: TRBJ2-5; v_gene: TRBV12-3/TRBV12-4; CDR3aa: CASSTGTSGGQETQYF; CDR3nt: TGTGCCAGCAGTACAGGGACTAGCGGGGGACAAGAGACCCAGTACTTC
d_gene: .; abundance: .; j_gene: TRBJ2-5; v_gene: TRBV20-1; CDR3aa: CSARPHSVETQYF; CDR3nt: TGCAGTGCTAGGCCCCATAGCGTGGAGACCCAGTACTTC
d_gene: .; abundance: .; j_gene: TRBJ2-1; v_gene: TRBV20-1; CDR3aa: CSAGGQGTSLRANEQFF; CDR3nt: TGCAGTGCTGGGGGACAGGGGACTAGCCTTAGGGCCAATGAGCAGTTCTTC
d_gene: .; abundance: .; j_gene: TRBJ2-3; v_gene: TRBV6-1; CDR3aa: CASSATGRTDTQYF; CDR3nt: TGTGCCAGCAGTGCGACGGGACGCACAGATACGCAGTATTTT
d_gene: .; abundance: .; j_gene: TRBJ2-1; v_gene: TRBV11-1; CDR3aa: CASSGGGHMIYRSYNEQFF; CDR3nt: TGTGCCAGCAGCGGAGGGGGGCACATGATATACCGCTCCTACAATGAGCAGTTCTTC
d_gene: .; abundance: .; j_gene: TRBJ2-5; v_gene: TRBV3-1; CDR3aa: CASEMGIGETQYF; CDR3nt: TGTGCCAGTGAGATGGGGATAGGAGAGACCCAGTACTTC
d_gene: TRBD2; abundance: .; j_gene: TRBJ2-1; v_gene: TRBV5-6; CDR3aa: CASSKQMRGAHNEQFF; CDR3nt: TGTGCCAGCAGCAAACAGATGCGGGGGGCTCACAATGAGCAGTTCTTC
d_gene: .; abundance: .; j_gene: TRBJ2-5; v_gene: TRBV28; CDR3aa: CASSLAGGGGETQYF; CDR3nt: TGTGCCAGCAGTTTGGCCGGGGGCGGCGGAGAGACCCAGTACTTC
d_gene: TRBD2; abundance: many; j_gene: TRBJ2-1; v_gene: TRBV12-3/TRBV12-4; CDR3aa: CATHSGSSPYNEQFF; CDR3nt: TGTGCCACCCATAGCGGGAGTTCCCCCTACAATGAGCAGTTCTTC
d_gene: .; abundance: few; j_gene: TRBJ2-5; v_gene: TRBV6-5; CDR3aa: CASSFAGSQETQYF; CDR3nt: TGTGCCAGCAGTTTCGCGGGGTCCCAAGAGACCCAGTACTTC
d_gene: .; abundance: .; j_gene: TRBJ2-5; v_gene: TRBV5-1; CDR3aa: CASSLRSGETQYF; CDR3nt: TGCGCCAGCAGCTTGAGAAGCGGAGAGACCCAGTACTTC
d_gene: .; abundance: .; j_gene: TRBJ2-1; v_gene: TRBV4-1; CDR3aa: CASSQDPLAGLYNEQFF; CDR3nt: TGCGCCAGCAGCCAAGACCCCTTGGCGGGCCTTTACAATGAGCAGTTCTTC
d_gene: TRBD2; abundance: .; j_gene: TRBJ2-5; v_gene: TRBV10-2; CDR3aa: CASSDMREGRKTQYF; CDR3nt: TGCGCCAGCAGTGATATGCGGGAGGGCCGAAAGACCCAGTACTTC